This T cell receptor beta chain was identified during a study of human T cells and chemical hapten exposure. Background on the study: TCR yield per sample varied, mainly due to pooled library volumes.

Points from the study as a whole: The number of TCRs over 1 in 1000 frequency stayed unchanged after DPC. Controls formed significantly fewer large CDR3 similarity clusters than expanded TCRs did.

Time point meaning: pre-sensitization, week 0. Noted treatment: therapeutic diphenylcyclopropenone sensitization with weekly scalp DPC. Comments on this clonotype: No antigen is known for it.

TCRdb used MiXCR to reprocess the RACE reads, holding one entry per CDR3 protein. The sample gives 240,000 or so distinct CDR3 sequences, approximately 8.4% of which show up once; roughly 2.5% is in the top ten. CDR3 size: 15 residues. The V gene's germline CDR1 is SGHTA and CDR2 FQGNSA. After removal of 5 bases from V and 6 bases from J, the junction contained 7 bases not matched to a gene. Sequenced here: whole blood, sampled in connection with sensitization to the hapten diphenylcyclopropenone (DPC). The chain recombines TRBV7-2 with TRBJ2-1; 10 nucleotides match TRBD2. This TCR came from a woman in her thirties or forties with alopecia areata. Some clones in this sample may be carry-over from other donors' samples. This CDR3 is CASSRSGRALNEQFF. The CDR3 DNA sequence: TGTGCCAGCAGCCGAAGCGGGAGGGCTCTCAATGAGCAGTTCTTC.